Listed here are 29 T cell receptor beta chains from one sample, sequenced in a study of T cell responses to AZD1222 COVID-19 vaccine. This table comes from immunoSEQ multiplex PCR, and its TCRdb copy is limited to in-frame clones, with some not included. The sample lists 100,000 to 140,000 clones, around 92% occurring once. The source material was peripheral blood, sampled on day 0 of AZD1222 vaccination. These receptors all stem from an adult in good health.

This clone appeared a single time. The chain recombines TRBV6-5 with TRBJ2-1; 11 bases align to TRBD2. Germline V CDR1 and CDR2: MNHEY, SVGAGI. V was clipped by 0 bases and J by 9 bases; unmatched bases: 7. The CDR3 covers 16 residues. The CDR3 sequence: CASSYSSSGRATEQFF. The CDR3 DNA sequence: TGTGCCAGCAGTTACTCGAGTAGCGGGAGGGCCACTGAGCAGTTCTTC.

The J gene is TRBJ2-2, the V gene TRBV5-6, with D possibly being TRBD2 (6 bases). V shed 1 base and J shed 5 bases, with 15 bases lying between them. The length of the CDR3 is 16 residues. Germline lookup yields CDR1 SGHDT and CDR2 YYEEEE. The CDR3: CASSLSSGVRTGELFF. The CDR3 nucleotides read TGTGCCAGCAGCTTGTCGTCGGGGGTCAGGACCGGGGAGCTGTTTTTT.

This chain joins TRBV14 and TRBJ2-3, with 7 bases fitting TRBD1. The germline CDR1 and CDR2 sequences are SGHDN and FVKESK. This CDR3 spans 15 amino acids. V shed 4 bases, J shed 4 bases, and the junction held 8 bases outside the gene matches. The CDR3 is CASSLPFTGADTQYF. The CDR3 nucleotides read TGTGCCAGCAGCCTACCTTTTACAGGGGCAGATACGCAGTATTTT. The variable domain in full, completed from reference TRBV14 and TRBJ2-3, reads EAGVTQFPSHSVIEKGQTVTLRCDPISGHDNLYWYRRVMGKEIKFLLHFVKESKQDESGMPNNRFLAERTGGTYSTLKVQPAELEDSGVYFCASSLPFTGADTQYFGPGTRLTVL.

This clone is a singleton in its sample. The rearrangement joins TRBV5-8 to TRBJ2-7; D is ambiguous. The CDR3 covers 13 residues. V shed 2 bases and J shed 1 base, with 7 bases lying between them. CDR1 and CDR2 from the germline V gene are SGHTS and YDEGEE. The DNA of the CDR3 is TGTGCCAGCAGCTTTGGGTCGTCCTACGAGCAGTACTTC. This gives the protein CASSFGSSYEQYF.

V usage is TRBV4-1 and J usage is TRBJ1-6; a possible D gene is TRBD1 (5 bases). The germline CDR1 and CDR2 sequences are MGHRA and YSYEKL. V gave up 0 bases and J gave up 7 bases, with 13 bases separating them. The CDR3 consists of 16 residues. CDR3 coding DNA: TGCGCCAGCAGCCAAGAGCCGCCAGGGCAGAATTCACCCCTCCACTTT. Protein product: CASSQEPPGQNSPLHF.

The chain recombines TRBV6-5 with TRBJ2-2; 7 positions match TRBD2. Germline V gene data show CDR1 as MNHEY and CDR2 as SVGAGI. With 10 bases clipped from V and 2 bases from J, the junction kept 10 bases outside the gene matches. This CDR3 has 15 residues. In DNA, the CDR3 is TGTGCCACCAGAATGGGAGGGGCTAACACCGGGGAGCTGTTTTTT. It is translated as CATRMGGANTGELFF.

This clone was seen only once. This chain uses TRBV30 with TRBJ1-2; D perhaps matches TRBD1 (6 bases). The CDR3 extends over 13 amino acids. Germline CDR1 GTSNPN, CDR2 SVGIG (reference sequence). V was cut by 1 base and J by 5 bases, with 11 bases left in between. The CDR3 spells CAWSEQGPYGYTF. The DNA for the CDR3 is TGTGCCTGGAGTGAACAGGGACCGTATGGCTACACCTTC.

The V call is TRBV10-3, the J call TRBJ1-2, with TRBD1 matching 7 bases. Germline CDR1 ENHRY, CDR2 SYGVKD. The CDR3 spans 12 residues. The junction had 4 bases not matched to a gene; V was cut back by 7 bases and J by 5 bases. CDR3 sequence: CAITSGQYGYTF. Written as DNA, the CDR3 is TGTGCCATCACTTCGGGACAGTATGGCTACACCTTC.

Note on this clone: An end of the junction does not agree with germline; a read error may underlie this. The chain combines TRBV11-3 with TRBJ2-1; D is unclear. Germline lookup yields CDR1 SGHNT and CDR2 YENEEA. The CDR3 is 11 amino acids. The CDR3 spells CASSSHNEQFF. CDR3 DNA: TGTGCCAGCAGCTCCCACAATGAGCAGTTCTTC.

V gene TRBV18 combines with J gene TRBJ2-2; 9 bases are a match to TRBD1. CDR3 length: 17 amino acids. V lost 3 bases to trimming and J lost 6 bases; unmatched junction nucleotides: 11. The germline CDR1 and CDR2 sequences are KGHSH and LQKENI. CDR3 nucleotide sequence: TGTGCCAGCTCACCGGCGTCCGGGACAGGGAGTTCCGGGGAGCTGTTTTTT. This codes for CASSPASGTGSSGELFF.

CDR3 nucleotide sequence: TGTGCCAGCAGCAGCCAGGGGGCCTTGAACACTGAAGCTTTCTTT. As protein: CASSSQGALNTEAFF. The gene calls are TRBV5-5 and TRBJ1-1; TRBD1 aligns across 8 bases. Germline CDR1 SGHKS, CDR2 YYEKEE (reference sequence). The CDR3 extends over 15 amino acids. V shed 4 bases, J shed 0 bases, and the junction held 5 bases outside the gene matches.

This chain links TRBV10-3 with TRBJ1-4; D is unresolved. The V gene lost 4 bases and the J gene lost 8 bases, with 11 bases spanning the gap. The CDR3 loop spans 13 amino acids. Germline lookup yields CDR1 ENHRY and CDR2 SYGVKD. The CDR3 here is CAISGVGEEKLFF. The CDR3 coding sequence is TGTGCCATCAGTGGGGTAGGAGAGGAAAAACTGTTTTTT.

The gene calls are TRBV5-5 and TRBJ1-5; a weak D match, TRBD1 (5 bases). V shed 4 bases and J shed 3 bases, with 14 bases lying between them. Germline V CDR1 and CDR2: SGHKS, YYEKEE (reference sequence). The CDR3 length is 15 residues. CDR3 sequence reads: CASSVGGTDNQPQHF. The CDR3 nucleotides read TGTGCCAGCAGCGTCGGTGGGACGGACAATCAGCCCCAGCATTTT.

V usage is TRBV30 and J usage is TRBJ2-1; 10 positions agree with TRBD2. Germline CDR1 is GTSNPN and CDR2 is SVGIG (reference sequence). V trimming: 6 bases; J trimming: 5 bases; junction bases outside the gene matches: 22. CDR3 length: 19 amino acids. CDR3 protein: CACKRLPGLAVWLNNEQFF. The CDR3 region has the DNA TGTGCCTGCAAAAGACTACCAGGACTAGCGGTTTGGCTTAACAATGAGCAGTTCTTC.

This sequence joins TRBV2 and TRBJ1-5; weak D call: TRBD1 (5 bases). The V end was cut by 11 bases, the J end by 4 bases, with 15 bases between. From germline, CDR1 is SNHLY and CDR2 FYNNEI. The CDR3 runs to 13 residues. CDR3: CASQGRENQPQHF. In nucleotides, the CDR3 is TGTGCCTCCCAGGGCAGGGAGAATCAGCCCCAGCATTTT.

The J gene is TRBJ1-6, the V gene TRBV7-3; no definite D call. Germline V gives CDR1 SGHTA, CDR2 FQGTGA. This CDR3 comprises 14 residues. V lost 2 bases, J lost 7 bases, and 9 bases lay in between. The CDR3 DNA is TGTGCCAGCAGCTTAGGCCAGTCCAATTCACCCCTCCACTTT. Protein sequence: CASSLGQSNSPLHF.

The gene calls are TRBV24-1 and TRBJ1-4; weak D call: TRBD1 (5 bases). Trimming shortened V by 2 bases and J by 6 bases, and 9 bases separated the two germline ends. Germline loops: CDR1 KGHDR, CDR2 SFDVKD. The length of the CDR3 is 14 residues. The chain's CDR3 is CATSDSGQDEKLFF. The DNA for the CDR3 is TGTGCCACCAGTGATTCCGGACAAGATGAAAAACTGTTTTTT.

This clone was observed a single time. The CDR3 loop is CASSLADIQETQYF. The DNA for the CDR3 is TGTGCCAGCAGCTTAGCCGATATCCAAGAGACCCAGTACTTC. This chain uses TRBV7-2 with TRBJ2-5; D not resolved. CDR1 and CDR2 from the germline V gene are SGHTA and FQGNSA. The CDR3 runs 14 residues. Trimming left V 0 bases short and J 1 base short, with 6 bases between.

This chain links TRBV5-1 with TRBJ1-1, with 9 bases matching TRBD1. With 5 bases clipped from V and 0 bases from J, the junction kept 5 bases outside the gene matches. This CDR3 comprises 15 residues. Germline V gene sequence: CDR1 SGHRS, CDR2 YFSETQ. The CDR3, as DNA: TGCGCCAGCAGGACCGGGACAGGGTTGAACACTGAAGCTTTCTTT. It codes for CASRTGTGLNTEAFF.

This clone was seen once. This sequence joins TRBV6-2 or TRBV6-3 and TRBJ1-5; D is unresolved. Germline-derived CDR1 and CDR2 are MNHEY and SVGEGT. V was cut by 3 bases and J by 3 bases, with 15 bases left in between. CDR3 length equals 16 residues. DNA for the CDR3: TGTGCCAGCAGTTATCTCCGGGCAGGAAACAATCAGCCCCAGCATTTT. Translation: CASSYLRAGNNQPQHF.

The rearrangement links TRBV5-1 to TRBJ2-1, with D unclear. There are 15 residues in the CDR3. Germline assignment: CDR1 SGHRS and CDR2 YFSETQ. Trimming removed 4 bases from V and 0 bases from J, with 11 bases in between. CDR3 nucleotides: TGCGCCAGCAGCGGGTCGGGTAGCTCCTACAATGAGCAGTTCTTC. Protein product: CASSGSGSSYNEQFF.

This sequence joins TRBV28 and TRBJ2-7; the D gene is possibly TRBD2 (6 bases). This CDR3 has 14 residues. With 2 bases removed from V and 2 bases from J, the gap between germline ends came to 10 bases. Germline V gene lookup returns CDR1 MDHEN and CDR2 SYDVKM. DNA for the CDR3: TGTGCCAGCAGTTTAGGGGGGAACACCTACGAGCAGTACTTC. Translation: CASSLGGNTYEQYF.

J is TRBJ1-2 and V is TRBV7-9, with 7 nucleotides matching TRBD1. This CDR3 comprises 12 residues. Germline V CDR1 and CDR2: SEHNR, FQNEAQ (reference sequence). V shed 5 bases, J shed 8 bases, and the junction held 5 bases outside the gene matches. In nucleotides, the CDR3 is TGTGCCAGCAGCCAACAGGGGTACGGCTACACCTTC. As protein: CASSQQGYGYTF.

The chain carries TRBV24-1 and TRBJ2-7, with 7 bases identical to TRBD1. Trimming removed 12 bases from V and 4 bases from J; junction bases left unmatched: 8. Germline V lookup: CDR1 KGHDR, CDR2 SFDVKD. CDR3 length equals 12 residues. Here the CDR3 DNA reads TGTGCCGTGGGACAGCACTCTTACGAGCAGTACTTC. Translated: CAVGQHSYEQYF.

The V gene is TRBV7-9, the J gene TRBJ1-1; 8 nucleotides line up with TRBD1. The CDR3 runs to 14 residues. Germline assignment: CDR1 SEHNR and CDR2 FQNEAQ (reference sequence). With V trimmed by 3 bases and J by 1 base, 1 base remained unmatched. The CDR3 protein is CASSFGQGNTEAFF. CDR3 bases: TGTGCCAGCAGCTTCGGACAGGGGAACACTGAAGCTTTCTTT.

In this sample, this clone turned up once. J is TRBJ2-2 and V is TRBV9, with 10 bases aligning to TRBD1. The germline CDR1 and CDR2 sequences are SGDLS and YYNGEE. V lost 4 bases and J lost 4; bases outside the gene matches: 7. This CDR3 spans 16 amino acids. CDR3 sequence: CASSPGQGRATGELFF. In nucleotides, the CDR3 is TGTGCCAGCAGCCCGGGACAGGGGAGGGCCACCGGGGAGCTGTTTTTT.

The chain links TRBV5-1 to TRBJ1-1; TRBD1 aligns across 9 bases. The V segment lost 4 bases and the J segment 1 base; nucleotides outside the gene matches: 2. CDR3 size: 14 residues. Per germline, CDR1 SGHRS and CDR2 YFSETQ. The CDR3 sequence: CASSRGQGNTEAFF. CDR3 coding DNA: TGCGCCAGCAGCAGGGGACAGGGGAACACTGAAGCTTTCTTT.

The chain couples TRBV10-3 to TRBJ2-7, with 10 bases lining up with TRBD1. This CDR3 contains 14 residues. With V trimmed by 8 bases and J by 4 bases, 8 bases remained unmatched. The germline V gene encodes CDR1 ENHRY and CDR2 SYGVKD. The CDR3 sequence: CAIRSDRGQYEQYF. CDR3 in DNA: TGTGCCATCCGATCAGACAGGGGGCAGTACGAGCAGTACTTC.

The chain combines TRBV11-1 with TRBJ2-1; possible D gene TRBD1, 5 bases. This CDR3 is built from 15 residues. V shed 5 bases and J shed 4 bases, with 15 bases lying between them. Germline V gives CDR1 SGHAT, CDR2 FQDESV (reference sequence). The DNA for the CDR3 is TGTGCCAGCAGCAAAGGGGTAGGGCCATACAATGAGCAGTTCTTC. Translation gives CASSKGVGPYNEQFF.